This T cell receptor (beta chain) was sequenced for a study of T cells in Graves' hyperthyroidism and ophthalmopathy. Findings and limits, study-wide: Among thyroid clonotypes expanded above 0.001, most also appeared in blood.

The source material, RNA transcripts, was used to amplify TCR beta CDR3 regions. The primer set for the first-round RT-PCR of the TCR CDR3 was HTBI. TCRdb passed the multiplex PCR reads through MiXCR, listing each CDR3 protein once. Of about 840,000 distinct CDR3 sequences listed, 38% were seen once; the top ten hold approximately 8.7%. From germline, CDR1 is SGHVS and CDR2 FNYEAQ. CDR3 length: 16 residues. V shed 5 bases and J 3 bases; nucleotides not matched to a gene: 7. As concerns this clonotype: What it binds is unknown.

This clonotype was sampled from a man aged 18-30 years with Graves' hyperthyroidism. Sample: blood. This chain connects TRBV7-6 to TRBJ2-7; 13 bases map to TRBD2. CDR3 sequence reads: CASSPRGLAGNYEQYF. The CDR3 DNA reads TGTGCCAGCAGCCCAAGGGGACTAGCGGGAAACTACGAGCAGTACTTC.